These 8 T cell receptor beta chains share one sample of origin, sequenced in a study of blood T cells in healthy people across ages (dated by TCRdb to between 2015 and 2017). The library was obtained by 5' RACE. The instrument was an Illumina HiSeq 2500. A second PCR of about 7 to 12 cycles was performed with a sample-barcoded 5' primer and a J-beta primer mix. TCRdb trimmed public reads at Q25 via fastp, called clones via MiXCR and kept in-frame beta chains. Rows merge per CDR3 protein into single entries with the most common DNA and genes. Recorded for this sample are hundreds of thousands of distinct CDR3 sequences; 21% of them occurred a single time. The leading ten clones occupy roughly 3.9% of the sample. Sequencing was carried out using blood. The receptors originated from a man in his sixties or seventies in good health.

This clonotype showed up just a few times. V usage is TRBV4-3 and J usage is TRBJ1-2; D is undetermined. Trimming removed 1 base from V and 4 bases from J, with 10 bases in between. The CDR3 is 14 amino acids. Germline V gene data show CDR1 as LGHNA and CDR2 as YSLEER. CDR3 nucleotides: TGCGCCAGCAGCCAAGGCTTGACCTCCTATGGCTACACCTTC. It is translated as CASSQGLTSYGYTF.

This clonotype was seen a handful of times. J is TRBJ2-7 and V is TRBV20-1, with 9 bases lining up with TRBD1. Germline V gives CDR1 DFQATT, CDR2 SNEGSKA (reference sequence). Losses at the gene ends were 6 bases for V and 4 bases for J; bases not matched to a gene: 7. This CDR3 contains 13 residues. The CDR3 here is CSATTGGVYEQYF. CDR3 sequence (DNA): TGCAGTGCGACGACAGGGGGAGTTTACGAGCAGTACTTC.

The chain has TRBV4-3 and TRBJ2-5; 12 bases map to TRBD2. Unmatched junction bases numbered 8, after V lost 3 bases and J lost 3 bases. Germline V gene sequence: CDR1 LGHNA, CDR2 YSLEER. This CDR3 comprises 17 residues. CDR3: CASSHPGLAGKEETQYF. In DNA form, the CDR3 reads TGCGCCAGCAGCCATCCCGGACTAGCGGGAAAGGAAGAGACCCAGTACTTC.

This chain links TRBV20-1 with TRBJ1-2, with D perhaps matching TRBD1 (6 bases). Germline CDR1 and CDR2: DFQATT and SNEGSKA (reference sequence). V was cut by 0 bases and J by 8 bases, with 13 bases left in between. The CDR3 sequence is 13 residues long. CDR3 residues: CSARELQGFGYTF. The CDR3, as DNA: TGCAGTGCTAGAGAGCTACAGGGATTCGGCTACACCTTC.

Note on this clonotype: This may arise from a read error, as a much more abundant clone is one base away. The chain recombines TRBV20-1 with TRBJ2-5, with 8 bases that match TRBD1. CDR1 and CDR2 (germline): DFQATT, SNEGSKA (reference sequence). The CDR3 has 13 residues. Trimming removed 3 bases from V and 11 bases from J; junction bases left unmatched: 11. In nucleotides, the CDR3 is TGCAGTGCTAGGGTTTCAGGGGGCTACGGGCAGTACTTC. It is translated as CSARVSGGYGQYF.

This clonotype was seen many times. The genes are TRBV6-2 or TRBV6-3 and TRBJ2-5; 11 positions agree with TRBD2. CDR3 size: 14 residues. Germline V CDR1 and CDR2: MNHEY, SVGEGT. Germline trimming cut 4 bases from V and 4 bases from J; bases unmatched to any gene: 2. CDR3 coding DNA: TGTGCCAGCAGTTCCCTAGCGGGAGGAGAGACCCAGTACTTC. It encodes CASSSLAGGETQYF.

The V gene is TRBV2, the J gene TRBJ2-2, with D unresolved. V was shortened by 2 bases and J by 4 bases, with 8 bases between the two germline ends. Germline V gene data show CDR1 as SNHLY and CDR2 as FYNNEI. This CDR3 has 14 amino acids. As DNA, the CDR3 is TGTGCCAGCAGTGAATCCGGTTTCACCGGGGAGCTGTTTTTT. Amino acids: CASSESGFTGELFF.

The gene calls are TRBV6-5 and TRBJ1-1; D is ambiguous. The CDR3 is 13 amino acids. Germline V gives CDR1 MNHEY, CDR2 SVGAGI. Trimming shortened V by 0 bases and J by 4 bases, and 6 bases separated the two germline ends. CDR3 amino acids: CASSYSVPTEAFF. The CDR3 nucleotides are TGTGCCAGCAGTTACTCGGTTCCCACTGAAGCTTTCTTT.